These 14 T cell receptor beta chains were sequenced from one sample in a study of breast tumors, draining lymph nodes, adjacent tissues. TCRdb re-derived calls from the multiplex PCR reads in MiXCR, one entry per CDR3 protein. The sample carries about 150,000 distinct CDR3 sequences, approximately 20% recorded once. Axillary draining lymph nodes of breast cancer patients supplied the node samples. Sample: axillary lymph node tissue. The receptors come from a female donor with breast cancer. Some clones in this sample may be carry-over from other donors' samples.

This clonotype has a count of ten or more. The chain carries TRBV5-6 and TRBJ2-5; TRBD1 aligns across 8 bases. Unmatched junction bases numbered 5, after V lost 1 base and J lost 3 bases. Germline V gives CDR1 SGHDT, CDR2 YYEEEE. CDR3 size: 15 residues. CDR3 in amino acids: CASSLLDREKETQYF. The CDR3 DNA reads TGTGCCAGCAGCTTGCTGGACAGGGAAAAAGAGACCCAGTACTTC.

The rearrangement links TRBV28 to TRBJ2-5; D remains unclear. This CDR3 contains 14 residues. V was cut by 3 bases and J by 4 bases, with 12 bases left in between. Per germline, CDR1 MDHEN and CDR2 SYDVKM. CDR3 in amino acids: CASSFERDGETQYF. The CDR3 coding sequence is TGTGCCAGCAGTTTTGAAAGGGATGGAGAGACCCAGTACTTC.

As concerns this clonotype: A read error is possible here, since a much larger clone lies one base away. The chain couples TRBV20-1 to TRBJ2-1; a weak D match, TRBD2 (5 bases). Per germline, CDR1 DFQATT and CDR2 SNEGSKA (reference sequence). V lost 5 bases, J lost 0 bases, and 14 bases lay in between. The CDR3 runs 15 residues. The CDR3: CSAERTQSSYNEQFF. The CDR3 DNA reads TGCAGTGCTGAGCGGACTCAGAGCTCCTACAATGAGCAGTTCTTC.

In this sample, this clonotype turned up many times. This chain connects TRBV7-8 to TRBJ2-2, with 8 bases identical to TRBD1. The CDR3 totals 14 residues. Germline V lookup: CDR1 SGHVS, CDR2 FQNEAQ. The trim removed 3 bases at V and 5 bases at J, leaving 2 bases unmatched. CDR3 residues: CASSFRGRTGELFF. The CDR3 nucleotides read TGTGCCAGCAGCTTCAGGGGGCGAACCGGGGAGCTGTTTTTT.

This clonotype was detected only once. A read error may explain this, as a much larger clone is one base away. V usage is TRBV3-1 and J usage is TRBJ2-7; TRBD1 agrees at 7 bases. The germline V gene has CDR1 LGHDT and CDR2 YNNKEL (reference sequence). This CDR3 has 14 amino acids. The V segment lost 3 bases and the J segment 5 bases; nucleotides outside the gene matches: 7. CDR3 protein: CASSHDGTVNEQYF. For the CDR3, the DNA is TGTGCCAGCAGCCACGACGGGACAGTTAACGAGCAGTACTTC.

Comment on this clonotype: A much bigger clone sits one base away, suggesting this may be a read error. The chain links TRBV29-1 to TRBJ2-3; tentatively, D is TRBD2 (6 bases). The CDR3 consists of 14 residues. V lost 8 bases and J lost 1, with 16 bases in between. Per germline, CDR1 SQVTM and CDR2 ANQGSEA. CDR3 bases: TGCAGCACCCATACTAGCATAGGCACAGATACGCAGTATTTT. Its translation: CSTHTSIGTDTQYF.

The J gene is TRBJ2-3, the V gene TRBV30, with 12 bases lining up with TRBD2. Germline values: CDR1 GTSNPN, CDR2 SVGIG (reference sequence). The CDR3 sequence is 16 residues long. Germline trimming cut 1 base from V and 4 bases from J; bases unmatched to any gene: 6. The chain's CDR3 is CAWSASSGRGSDTQYF. The CDR3 DNA reads TGTGCCTGGAGTGCTTCTAGCGGGAGGGGCTCAGATACGCAGTATTTT.

The chain is built from TRBV19 and TRBJ2-6, with no clear D. Trimming pared 5 bases from V and 0 bases from J, leaving 14 bases between. The CDR3 spans 17 residues. CDR1 LNHDA and CDR2 SQIVND come from the germline V gene (reference sequence). CDR3 sequence: CASSLRLTNSGANVLTF. As DNA, the CDR3 is TGTGCCAGTAGTCTAAGACTTACTAACTCTGGGGCCAACGTCCTGACTTTC.

This clonotype was picked up many times. The J gene is TRBJ1-2, the V gene TRBV7-2; the D gene is possibly TRBD1 (5 bases). The CDR3 spans 14 residues. Looked up from germline, CDR1 is SGHTA and CDR2 is FQGNSA. V was pared by 5 bases and J by 4 bases, with 14 bases between. CDR3 amino acids: CASSVGPGTYGYTF. DNA of the CDR3: TGTGCCAGCAGCGTTGGGCCGGGGACCTATGGCTACACCTTC.

This clonotype is a singleton in its sample. Since a much larger clone is just one base distant, this may be a read error. The rearrangement joins TRBV7-6 to TRBJ2-7, with 8 positions matching TRBD1. Losses at the gene ends were 5 bases for V and 0 bases for J; bases not matched to a gene: 6. The CDR3 is 15 amino acids. The V gene's germline CDR1 is SGHVS and CDR2 FNYEAQ. CDR3 in DNA: TGTGCCAGCAGCCGAGAGGACAGGGCCTCCTACGAGCAGTACTTC. It yields the protein CASSREDRASYEQYF.

This clonotype has a count of ten or more. This chain uses TRBV11-2 with TRBJ2-1, with D tentatively TRBD1 or TRBD2 (5 bases each). This CDR3 has 13 residues. Germline assignment: CDR1 SGHAT and CDR2 FQNNGV. Deletions cut 5 bases from V and 4 bases from J, with 9 bases between. DNA of the CDR3: TGTGCCAGCAGCCCGGGGACGTACAATGAGCAGTTCTTC. This gives the protein CASSPGTYNEQFF. Full variable domain (rest looked up from reference TRBV11-2 and TRBJ2-1): EAGVAQSPRYKIIEKRQSVAFWCNPISGHATLYWYQQILGQGPKLLIQFQNNGVVDDSQLPKDRFSAERLKGVDSTLKIQPAKLEDSAVYLCASSPGTYNEQFFGPGTRLTVL.

Of note for this clonotype: With a much larger clone just one base away, this may be a read error. This chain uses TRBV5-6 with TRBJ2-7; 11 nucleotides align to TRBD2. The CDR3 has 16 amino acids. Germline lookup yields CDR1 SGHDT and CDR2 YYEEEE. CDR3 coding DNA: TGTGCCGGCAGCGTACTAGGACTAGCGGGCTCCTACGAGCAGTACTTC. Translation: CAGSVLGLAGSYEQYF. The variable domain in full, with the rest retrieved from reference TRBV5-6 and TRBJ2-7, is DAGVTQSPTHLIKTRGQQVTLRCSPKSGHDTVSWYQQALGQGPQFIFQYYEEEERQRGNFPDRFSGHQFPNYSSELNVNALLLGDSALYLCAGSVLGLAGSYEQYFGPGTRLTVT.

This clonotype was seen many times. V gene TRBV11-3 combines with J gene TRBJ2-2; TRBD2 matches 8 bases. This CDR3 has 16 amino acids. The V segment lost 2 bases and the J segment 4 bases; nucleotides outside the gene matches: 6. CDR1 and CDR2 (germline): SGHNT, YENEEA. The CDR3 nucleotides read TGTGCCAGCAGCTTACTTAGCGGGACGGGCACCGGGGAGCTGTTTTTT. Residues: CASSLLSGTGTGELFF.

V usage is TRBV3-1 and J usage is TRBJ2-3; D is undetermined. The CDR3 sequence is 15 residues long. V lost 0 bases and J 0 bases, leaving 7 bases between the germline ends. CDR1 and CDR2 (germline): LGHDT, YNNKEL (reference sequence). The CDR3 loop reads CASSQDGRSTDTQYF. The CDR3 nucleotides read TGTGCCAGCAGCCAAGATGGCCGAAGCACAGATACGCAGTATTTT.